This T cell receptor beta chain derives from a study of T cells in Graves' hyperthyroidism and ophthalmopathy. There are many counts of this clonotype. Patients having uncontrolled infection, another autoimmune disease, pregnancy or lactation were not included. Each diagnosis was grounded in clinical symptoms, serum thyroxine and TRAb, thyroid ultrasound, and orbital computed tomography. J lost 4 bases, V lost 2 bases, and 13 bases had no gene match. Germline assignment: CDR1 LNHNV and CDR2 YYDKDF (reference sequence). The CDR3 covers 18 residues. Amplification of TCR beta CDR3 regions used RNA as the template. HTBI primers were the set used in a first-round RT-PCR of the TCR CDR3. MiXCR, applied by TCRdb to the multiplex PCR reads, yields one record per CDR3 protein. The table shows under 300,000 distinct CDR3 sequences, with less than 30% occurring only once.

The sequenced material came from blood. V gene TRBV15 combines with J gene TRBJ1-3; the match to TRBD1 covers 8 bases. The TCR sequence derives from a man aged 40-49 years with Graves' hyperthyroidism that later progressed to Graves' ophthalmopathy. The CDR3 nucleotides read TGTGCCACCAGCAGACCTCGACAGGGGCGTCTACGGGGAAACACCATATATTTT. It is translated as CATSRPRQGRLRGNTIYF.